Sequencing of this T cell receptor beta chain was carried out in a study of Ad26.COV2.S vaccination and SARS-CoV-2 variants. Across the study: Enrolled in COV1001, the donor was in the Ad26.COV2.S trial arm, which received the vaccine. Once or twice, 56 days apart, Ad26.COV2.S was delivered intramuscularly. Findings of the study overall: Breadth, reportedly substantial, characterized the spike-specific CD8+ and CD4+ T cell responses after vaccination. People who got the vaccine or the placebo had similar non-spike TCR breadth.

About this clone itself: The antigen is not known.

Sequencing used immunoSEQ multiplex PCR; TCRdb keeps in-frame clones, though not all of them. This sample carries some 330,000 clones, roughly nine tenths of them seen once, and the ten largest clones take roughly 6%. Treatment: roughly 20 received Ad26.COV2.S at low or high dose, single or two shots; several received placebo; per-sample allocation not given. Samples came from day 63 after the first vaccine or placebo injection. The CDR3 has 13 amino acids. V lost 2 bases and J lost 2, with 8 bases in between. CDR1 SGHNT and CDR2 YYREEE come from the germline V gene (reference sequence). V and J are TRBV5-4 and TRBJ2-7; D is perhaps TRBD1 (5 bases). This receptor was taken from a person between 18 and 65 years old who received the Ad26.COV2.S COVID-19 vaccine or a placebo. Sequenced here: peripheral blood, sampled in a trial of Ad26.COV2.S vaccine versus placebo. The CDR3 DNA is TGTGCCAGCAGCTTCCAGGGTACCTACGAGCAGTACTTC. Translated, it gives CASSFQGTYEQYF.